Each of the 29 T cell receptor beta chains below was sequenced from the same sample in a study of cytomegalovirus exposure and HLA in healthy donors. The PCR had 60 Vbeta and 13 Jbeta primers. TCRdb's copy holds only in-frame clones and misses some; the assay was immunoSEQ multiplex PCR. Of under 200,000 clones in the sample, approximately 82% were seen once. The sequenced sample consisted of PBMCs. Receptors originate from a male donor in good health and CMV-seronegative.

The rearrangement uses TRBV6-5 and TRBJ2-7; TRBD2 is a possible D gene (5 bases). V was clipped by 6 bases and J by 11 bases, with 17 bases between them. Germline CDR1 MNHEY, CDR2 SVGAGI. There are 12 residues in the CDR3. CDR3 loop: CASSSSGELKYF. The CDR3 region has the DNA TGTGCCAGCAGCTCCTCTGGGGAGTTGAAGTACTTC.

Regarding this clone: This CDR3 is also generated by other DNA sequences in the sample. J is TRBJ1-1 and V is TRBV19, with D possibly being TRBD1 (6 bases). This CDR3 has 13 amino acids. The germline V and J ends were trimmed by 4 bases and 1 base, with 7 bases remaining between them. From germline, CDR1 is LNHDA and CDR2 SQIVND (reference sequence). Here the CDR3 DNA reads TGTGCCAGTAGTACACAGGGGAACACTGAAGCTTTCTTT. This translates into CASSTQGNTEAFF.

The chain joins TRBV5-1 to TRBJ1-3, with D possibly being TRBD1 (5 bases). Germline CDR1 and CDR2: SGHRS and YFSETQ. There are 15 residues in the CDR3. V lost 0 bases, J lost 0 bases, and 7 bases lay in between. In DNA, the CDR3 is TGCGCCAGCAGCTTGGGACAGCACTCTGGAAACACCATATATTTT. It specifies CASSLGQHSGNTIYF.

The chain links TRBV6-5 to TRBJ2-5, with D hard to call. Germline V gene data show CDR1 as MNHEY and CDR2 as SVGAGI. Trimming shortened V by 6 bases and J by 4 bases, and 9 bases separated the two germline ends. The CDR3 runs to 12 residues. The CDR3 spells CASRSFLETQYF. In DNA form, the CDR3 reads TGTGCCAGCAGATCATTTTTAGAGACCCAGTACTTC.

The chain uses TRBV6-1 and TRBJ2-1, with a tentative D call TRBD2 (5 bases). V gave up 3 bases and J gave up 2 bases, with 14 bases separating them. Germline V gives CDR1 MNHNS, CDR2 SASEGT. The CDR3 consists of 16 residues. The chain's CDR3 is CASSDWVQRPYNEQFF. The CDR3 DNA is TGTGCCAGCAGTGATTGGGTACAGCGGCCCTACAATGAGCAGTTCTTC.

This chain uses TRBV28 with TRBJ1-4; 10 bases are a match to TRBD1. The CDR3 totals 13 residues. Germline V lookup: CDR1 MDHEN, CDR2 SYDVKM. V lost 8 bases, J lost 8 bases, and 5 bases stayed unmatched. The CDR3 loop reads CASFGTGEEKLFF. The CDR3, as DNA: TGTGCCAGCTTCGGGACAGGGGAGGAAAAACTGTTTTTT. Using reference TRBV28 and TRBJ1-4 for the parts outside the CDR3, the full variable domain is DVKVTQSSRYLVKRTGEKVFLECVQDMDHENMFWYRQDPGLGLRLIYFSYDVKMKEKGDIPEGYSVSREKKERFSLILESASTNQTSMYLCASFGTGEEKLFFGSGTQLSVL.

The J gene is TRBJ2-2, the V gene TRBV7-3; D is possibly TRBD2 (6 bases). V was shortened by 6 bases and J by 5 bases, with 7 bases between the two germline ends. The CDR3 extends over 12 amino acids. The V gene's germline CDR1 is SGHTA and CDR2 FQGTGA. CDR3 sequence: CASSRGTGELFF. The CDR3 DNA sequence: TGTGCCAGCAGTCGGGGGACCGGGGAGCTGTTTTTT.

The CDR3 region is CASSPGLAPEQYF. The DNA for the CDR3 is TGTGCCAGCAGTCCGGGACTAGCCCCCGAGCAGTACTTC. The chain couples TRBV27 to TRBJ2-7, with 9 bases fitting TRBD2. With 5 bases clipped from V and 6 bases from J, the junction kept 5 bases outside the gene matches. CDR1 is MNHEY and CDR2 is SMNVEV in the germline V gene (reference sequence). CDR3 length: 13 residues.

DNA for the CDR3: TGCGCCAACCCAACAGGGTTTTATAGCAATCAGCCCCAGCATTTT. Its protein is CANPTGFYSNQPQHF. The chain joins TRBV23-1 to TRBJ1-5, with a possible D match to TRBD1 (6 bases). TRBV23-1 is an ORF, and what it does is uncertain. V was clipped by 10 bases and J by 0 bases, with 16 bases between them. The CDR3 spans 15 residues.

This chain connects TRBV6-5 to TRBJ2-5; D is perhaps TRBD2 (6 bases). V lost 0 bases, J lost 2 bases, and 10 bases lay in between. CDR3 length equals 15 residues. The germline CDR1 and CDR2 sequences are MNHEY and SVGAGI. CDR3 residues: CASSYSSGSQETQYF. CDR3 coding DNA: TGTGCCAGCAGTTACTCTAGCGGTTCTCAAGAGACCCAGTACTTC.

The V gene is TRBV7-3, the J gene TRBJ2-2; 7 bases line up with TRBD1. Unmatched junction bases numbered 8, after V lost 4 bases and J lost 6 bases. Germline CDR1 reads SGHTA; CDR2 reads FQGTGA. The CDR3 spans 15 residues. CDR3 residues: CASSSTGTVPGELFF. The CDR3 nucleotides read TGTGCCAGCAGCTCTACCGGGACAGTCCCCGGGGAGCTGTTTTTT.

This clone has just one count. The chain combines TRBV10-3 with TRBJ2-2; D might be TRBD2 (5 bases). Per the germline V gene, CDR1 is ENHRY and CDR2 is SYGVKD. The CDR3 loop spans 15 amino acids. The V end lost 3 bases, the J end lost 4 bases, and 12 bases lay between the germline ends. The chain's CDR3 is CAISDREQTTGELFF. In DNA form, the CDR3 reads TGTGCCATCAGTGATCGGGAACAGACCACCGGGGAGCTGTTTTTT.

V gene TRBV5-4 combines with J gene TRBJ2-7; 10 positions match TRBD1. Germline trimming cut 0 bases from V and 3 bases from J; bases unmatched to any gene: 6. This CDR3 is 16 amino acids long. The germline gives CDR1 SGHNT, CDR2 YYREEE (reference sequence). The CDR3 nucleotides are TGTGCCAGCAGCTTGGCAGCAGGGACAGGGGTCTACGAGCAGTACTTC. Protein product: CASSLAAGTGVYEQYF.

The rearrangement links TRBV25-1 to TRBJ2-5; maybe TRBD2 (7 bases). The J call could be wrong; TRBJ2-7 is a better fit for the DNA end. The CDR3 length is 14 residues. The germline gives CDR1 MGHDK, CDR2 SYGVNS. This CDR3 is CASSPSGTYYEQYF. The CDR3 DNA sequence: TGTGCCAGCAGCCCCAGCGGGACATACTACGAGCAGTACTTC.

The chain has TRBV5-1 and TRBJ1-1, with D possibly matching TRBD1 (6 bases). V lost 0 bases, J lost 12 bases, and 9 bases lay in between. The germline gives CDR1 SGHRS, CDR2 YFSETQ. This CDR3 spans 11 amino acids. In DNA form, the CDR3 reads TGCGCCAGCAGCTTGGAGGGACAAACTTTCTTT. It encodes CASSLEGQTFF.

The V gene is TRBV28, the J gene TRBJ2-7; 7 nucleotides align to TRBD1. This CDR3 region has 13 residues. The ends lost 6 bases at V and 2 bases at J; junction bases unmatched: 4. Germline V gives CDR1 MDHEN, CDR2 SYDVKM. The CDR3 region is CASRRDSTYEQYF. CDR3 coding DNA: TGTGCCAGCAGAAGGGACAGCACCTACGAGCAGTACTTC.

This clone occurred once. The junction departs from the called germline gene at one end, perhaps through a read error. V gene TRBV6-1 combines with J gene TRBJ1-5; D may be TRBD1 (5 bases). From germline, CDR1 is MNHNS and CDR2 SASEGT. The CDR3 totals 18 residues. The CDR3 DNA reads as TGTGCCAGCAGCGAAGGGCAGAAAGGGGCTTATAGCAATCAGCCCCAGCATTTT. This codes for CASSEGQKGAYSNQPQHF.

The chain uses TRBV7-3 and TRBJ2-4; 8 bases line up with TRBD2. CDR3 length equals 17 residues. Trimming at V came to 4 bases and at J to 2 bases, leaving 10 bases not matched to a gene. Germline V CDR1 and CDR2: SGHTA, FQGTGA. In DNA, the CDR3 is TGTGCCAGCAGCTCCCGGCCAGCGGGGGCTTCCAAAAACATTCAGTACTTC. Amino acid sequence: CASSSRPAGASKNIQYF. The whole variable domain, filled in from reference TRBV7-3 and TRBJ2-4, reads GAGVSQTPSNKVTEKGKYVELRCDPISGHTALYWYRQSLGQGPEFLIYFQGTGAADDSGLPNDRFFAVRPEGSVSTLKIQRTERGDSAVYLCASSSRPAGASKNIQYFGAGTRLSVL.

This chain joins TRBV28 and TRBJ2-6; TRBD1 aligns across 11 bases. V was clipped by 8 bases and J by 4 bases; unmatched bases: 13. The CDR3 has 18 residues. In germline, CDR1 is MDHEN, CDR2 SYDVKM. The CDR3 is CASFETGTGGSGANVLTF. The CDR3 DNA reads as TGTGCCAGCTTTGAAACCGGGACAGGGGGGTCCGGGGCCAACGTCCTGACTTTC.

This chain links TRBV30 with TRBJ2-7; TRBD1 is a possible D gene (6 bases). Germline CDR1 reads GTSNPN; CDR2 reads SVGIG (reference sequence). The CDR3 consists of 14 residues. The V end was cut by 2 bases, the J end by 0 bases, with 11 bases between. In nucleotides, the CDR3 is TGTGCCTGGAGTTTCACAGGGAGCTCCTACGAGCAGTACTTC. Protein: CAWSFTGSSYEQYF.

The J gene is TRBJ1-5, the V gene TRBV5-8; TRBD1 aligns across 7 bases. V lost 2 bases to trimming and J lost 0 bases; unmatched junction nucleotides: 5. Germline assignment: CDR1 SGHTS and CDR2 YDEGEE. CDR3 length: 16 residues. CDR3 in DNA: TGTGCCAGCAGCTTCGGACAGGCCTATAGCAATCAGCCCCAGCATTTT. This gives the protein CASSFGQAYSNQPQHF.

The V gene is TRBV27, the J gene TRBJ2-2; possibly TRBD1 for D (6 bases). Germline V gene sequence: CDR1 MNHEY, CDR2 SMNVEV (reference sequence). The CDR3 contains 16 residues. V was shortened by 5 bases and J by 0 bases, with 13 bases between the two germline ends. The CDR3 spells CASSRPGTTNTGELFF. CDR3 coding DNA: TGTGCCAGCAGTCGCCCTGGGACAACGAACACCGGGGAGCTGTTTTTT.

The chain joins TRBV9 to TRBJ1-1, with a weak D call TRBD1 (5 bases). Trimming pared 3 bases from V and 5 bases from J, leaving 14 bases between. The CDR3 totals 14 residues. CDR1 SGDLS and CDR2 YYNGEE come from the germline V gene. The CDR3: CASSEAGTWTEAFF. The DNA of the CDR3 is TGTGCCAGCAGCGAAGCAGGGACTTGGACTGAAGCTTTCTTT.

The chain links TRBV5-6 to TRBJ1-3; 7 positions match TRBD1. Germline assignment: CDR1 SGHDT and CDR2 YYEEEE. V was clipped by 3 bases and J by 1 base; unmatched bases: 7. The CDR3 is 16 amino acids. CDR3 sequence (DNA): TGTGCCAGCAGCTACTACAGGGGCCGATCTGGAAACACCATATATTTT. Translation gives CASSYYRGRSGNTIYF.

This clone has just one count. The J gene is TRBJ1-1, the V gene TRBV28; no definite D call. The CDR3 length is 14 residues. V gave up 5 bases and J gave up 4 bases, with 14 bases separating them. Germline V CDR1 and CDR2: MDHEN, SYDVKM. CDR3 amino acids: CASSLGEGSTEAFF. Written as DNA, the CDR3 is TGTGCCAGCAGTCTTGGGGAAGGGAGCACTGAAGCTTTCTTT. The full variable domain, in which reference TRBV28 and TRBJ1-1 provide the parts outside the CDR3, is DVKVTQSSRYLVKRTGEKVFLECVQDMDHENMFWYRQDPGLGLRLIYFSYDVKMKEKGDIPEGYSVSREKKERFSLILESASTNQTSMYLCASSLGEGSTEAFFGQGTRLTVV.

The CDR3 protein is CASSLFGQYYGYTF. The CDR3 DNA is TGTGCCAGCAGCCTGTTTGGACAGTACTATGGCTACACCTTC. V is TRBV5-6 and J is TRBJ1-2; D might be TRBD1 (6 bases). The CDR3 totals 14 residues. CDR1 is SGHDT and CDR2 is YYEEEE in the germline V gene. V lost 4 bases and J 3 bases, leaving 13 bases between the germline ends.

This clone has more than one count but fewer than ten. V usage is TRBV19 and J usage is TRBJ2-3; 8 bases agree with TRBD1. The CDR3 is made up of 16 amino acids. Germline V CDR1 and CDR2: LNHDA, SQIVND (reference sequence). V shed 0 bases, J shed 0 bases, and the junction held 2 bases outside the gene matches. In DNA form, the CDR3 reads TGTGCCAGTAGTATAGAGGGGACAGGAAGCACAGATACGCAGTATTTT. This encodes CASSIEGTGSTDTQYF.

The chain carries TRBV5-6 and TRBJ1-3; 10 bases are shared with TRBD1. CDR1 and CDR2 (germline): SGHDT, YYEEEE. The CDR3 has 16 residues. With V trimmed by 5 bases and J by 3 bases, 8 bases remained unmatched. The CDR3 bases are TGTGCCAGCAGGATTGGACAGGGGGTTGGTGGAAACACCATATATTTT. Amino acid sequence: CASRIGQGVGGNTIYF.

V is TRBV7-9 and J is TRBJ2-7, with a weak D call TRBD2 (6 bases). Trimming took off 5 bases at V and 0 bases at J, with 8 bases between the two ends. From germline, CDR1 is SEHNR and CDR2 FQNEAQ (reference sequence). This CDR3 is 13 amino acids long. CDR3 loop: CASSAGPSYEQYF. Written as DNA, the CDR3 is TGTGCCAGCAGCGCGGGACCCTCCTACGAGCAGTACTTC.